This T cell receptor gamma chain is from a study of gamma delta lymphoproliferative disorders and STAT genes (dated by TCRdb to 2017 to 2018). The study in broad terms: The LymphoTrack Dx TCRG Assay was used to build gamma-chain libraries from a minimum of 50 ng of genomic DNA. To confirm results, a couple of gamma-chain samples and every delta-chain sample were sequenced twice. Because no corresponding Invivoscribe delta assay was available, delta-chain libraries were prepared according to the standard operating procedure of the EuroClonality-NGS working group. Within a larger immunophenotypic and STAT-mutation study, TCR gamma and delta CDR3 repertoires were profiled by deep sequencing in Tgammadelta lymphoproliferative disease patients and healthy controls.

Relative to its sample, this clone is medium-sized (0.01 to 0.1%). Its antigen remains undetermined. Qualities for individual bases were not recorded, and no much larger clone is one base off. Other DNA sequences of this sample code for an identical CDR3. What the authors observed across the whole study: It was noted by the authors that NGS specificity may be reduced at low frequencies, so confirmation of the public or private nature of leukemic clones is needed. When whole repertoires were clustered, gamma repertoires from patients formed a group apart from those of healthy controls, but delta repertoires showed no separation between the groups. T cells in controls likely covered a range of maturation stages, whereas leukemic cells were skewed toward terminal effectors, which could potentially limit comparisons between patients and controls. Nearly all major patient gamma and delta clonotypes were public, shared with at least one healthy donor; only two gamma clonotypes were private to disease.

In both library preparation methods, multiplex PCR was run with primers aimed at the conserved V and J regions of the TCR genes. The amplicons were purified, pooled and then sequenced on an Illumina MiSeq platform. The published analysis was carried out like this. V(D)J alignment, clonotype assembly and translation were performed with MiXCR, whereas functionality assessment and CDR3 repertoire analyses were performed with VDJtools. CDR3 was defined according to IMGT, and analyses were limited to productive sequences using functional genes, with ORF genes and pseudogenes excluded. A custom Python script searched for identical amino acid CDR3s of major clonotypes (frequency >=5%) across all patients and controls. A one-sided non-parametric Wilcoxon test was used to compare clonotype frequencies in patients versus controls. Public reads were reanalyzed in TCRdb with CATT, and rows carrying the same DNA were merged afterwards. These V and J calls rely on TCRdb rather than the paper's analysis. The table for this sample lists about 5,100 gamma-chain clones; 7.9% of them were counted only once. The ten largest account for roughly 2.9% of the sample.

After removal of 1 base from V and 1 base from J, the junction retains 1 base not matched to a gene. CDR3 length: 13 amino acids, cysteine to phenylalanine. The read is trimmed to its CDR3 DNA, 39 bases read in frame from base 1. CDR1 is given as EGSNGY and CDR2 as YDSYNSKV, both from the germline V gene. For both patients and controls, peripheral blood mononuclear cells were isolated, and the genomic DNA from these cells was used for TCR sequencing. The control group, matched to the patients for age and sex, consisted of around 23 healthy adult blood donors (about 12 males and approximately 11 females) with a median age of roughly 60 years.

The V and J genes are TRGV2 and TRGJ1 or TRGJ2. Matching the DNA to germline supplied the J gene, which TCRdb does not give. The source material was blood. The sequence came from a human donor in good health. The CDR3 corresponds to CATWDGNYYKKLF. The sequence in DNA is TGTGCCACCTGGGACGGAAATTATTATAAGAAACTCTTT.